This note documents a single T cell receptor beta chain sequence. The treatment: randomized to nivolumab then ipilimumab (arm A) or the reverse (arm B). None of the patients previously received DNA-damaging chemotherapy. Produced via immunoSEQ multiplex PCR; TCRdb's table is partial and in-frame only. Of about 8,400 clones listed, more than 75% are singletons. The data were obtained in a study of sequential checkpoint blockade in melanoma. Across the whole study: First-line arms were nivolumab then ipilimumab, or the reverse, randomized 1:1. Maintenance nivolumab came after either treatment sequence.

The sample was CD8+ T cells sorted from blood (inferred from file names), taken from a patient given nivolumab and ipilimumab in sequence. This clonotype was obtained from a human donor with melanoma.

The CDR3 is CASIQPRTGGADGYTF. The DNA of the CDR3 is TGTGCCAGCATTCAACCCCGGACAGGGGGCGCGGATGGCTACACCTTC. V usage is TRBV25-1 and J usage is TRBJ1-2; 11 bases are a match to TRBD1. Germline lookup yields CDR1 MGHDK and CDR2 SYGVNS. With 7 bases clipped from V and 6 bases from J, the junction kept 13 bases outside the gene matches. The CDR3 is made up of 16 amino acids.